This record covers a single T cell receptor (beta chain). The clone's antigen remains unknown. No clone much larger than this one lies a single base away; base qualities are absent. For the CD8 naive samples, CD45RO-negative cells were positively selected for CCR7, yielding a CD45RA+CCR7+ population from which TemRA cells were excluded. The donors were healthy, HIV-negative adults who had no recently reported acute infections or vaccinations. Only Caucasian adults living in Nashville, Tennessee, USA were represented among the donors. After blood collection by leukapheresis, PBMCs were isolated using Ficoll-Histopaque density gradient centrifugation and then cryopreserved in the vapor phase of liquid nitrogen. Analytical flow cytometry was used to check the purity and quantity of each magnetically sorted T cell population. Each sorted fraction had its genomic DNA isolated and then quantified by UV absorbance on a Nanodrop 2000c.

Using the deep immunoSEQ assay, TCR CDR3 regions were amplified from genomic DNA by multiplex PCR. Extracted genomic DNA from each cell subset was spread evenly across all wells of several immunoSEQ 96-well plates, with each plate serving as a replicate. For sorted subsets, around 200 ng genomic DNA, equal to 30,000 or so T cell genomes, was loaded into each replicate PCR. Purified libraries were measured with a Qubit 3.0 fluorometer, size-checked on a Bioanalyzer 2100, and measured again with the KAPA Library Quantification kit. A separate single-read 150-cycle Illumina NextSeq 550 flow cell was used to sequence each immunoSEQ 96-well plate. Turning to the authors' computational methods: The immunoSEQ output contained only junctional sequences without quality scores, so filtering could not match that applied to full-length reads. Sequences were annotated with PyIR, a Python wrapper for IgBLAST v1.9, and V/J genes and CDR3 were assigned using IMGT germline references. Reads were removed for weak V/J assignments (E-value above 1e-6), missing CDR3, stop codons, out-of-frame junctions, or ambiguous translated residues. V3J clonotypes were defined as sequences sharing an identical inferred V gene, J gene, and CDR3 amino acid sequence. Percentage overlap between repertoires was calculated by dividing the number of shared unique clonotypes by the size of the smaller repertoire. Repertoire richness was assessed with RTK rarefaction, the Chao1 estimator, and Recon v2.1 estimates of unobserved clonotypes. Generation probabilities for all TCRbeta clonotypes obtained by the gDNA method from four donors were computed using OLGA. What TCRdb holds here is the immuneACCESS table cut down to in-frame rearrangements. Part of the clones is not present; checked against another copy, under half of the missing clones reflect an unresolved V gene, and the others are unexplained. V, J and clone size were drawn from that table, and D and trimming were deduced from the DNA. The sample data list 550,000 to 600,000 clones, and 95% to 98% of these were observed just once. The biggest ten clones account for 0.3% of the sample.

The CDR3 runs 15 amino acids, cysteine and phenylalanine included. The kept DNA is CDR3 alone, 45 bases in frame from the first base. Taken from the germline V gene, the CDR1 and CDR2 loops are SGHAT and FQNNGV. The junction carries 11 bases between V and J, which are trimmed by 0 bases and 2 bases respectively. This sample is drawn from a study of shared clonotypes between healthy human individuals (dated by TCRdb to between 2020 and 2021). With regard to the full study: A couple of women and three men aged 18 to 49 years were included in the cohort. For each donor, CD4 naive and CD4 memory were each run on three plates, CD8 naive on two plates, and CD8 memory on one plate. Blood TCR repertoires of several healthy adults were deeply sequenced to estimate repertoire size and the extent of clonotype sharing between individuals. Libraries were prepared and TCR repertoires were sequenced by different laboratories using diverse techniques, in order to increase sequencing depth and limit assay-specific biases. Each donor's leukapheresis produced roughly between roughly 0.85 and 9.5 billion PBMCs.

The full study reports these points: The small number of donors limited the genetic and exposure-history diversity represented. When a handful of donors were compared, the shared fraction of clonotypes was 5% to 6.5% for naive CD4, about 4% for naive CD8, more than 2% for memory CD4, and 0.4% for memory CD8. Incomplete sequencing was indicated by rarefaction of sorted-subset datasets, despite the large sequencing depth. Larger estimated clonotype richness was generally found for naive subsets than for memory subsets. Compared with non-shared clonotypes, the clonotypes found in all four sorted-subset donors had higher generation probabilities. Sampling was restricted to blood, and TCR repertoires in tissue are likely to differ from TCR repertoires in blood. Based on pairwise subsampling, the degree of clonotype sharing among donors was expected to be affected by sequencing depth.

The receptor was derived from a man aged 25-40 years in good health. The chain employs TRBV11-2 and TRBJ2-7; no confident D gene assignment can be made. Sequenced: naive CD8+ T cells sorted from blood. The cell subset or site label of this sample denotes: CD45RA+CCR7+. DNA sequence: TGTGCCAGCAGCTTAGAGCGTCGCGGAGCCTACGAGCAGTACTTC. Its protein is CASSLERRGAYEQYF.